The 23 T cell receptor beta chains reported below all come from one sample, sequenced in a study of blood T cell repertoires in COVID-19. Assay: immunoSEQ multiplex PCR; the TCRdb copy retains only in-frame clones and omits some. The data contain over 35,000 clones, over 85% of them singletons. What was sequenced was peripheral blood. These receptors all stem from a man between 65 and 85 years old with active COVID-19.

Comments on this clone: A much larger clone lies a single base off, so this may be a read error. The chain couples TRBV12-3 or TRBV12-4 to TRBJ2-3; D is uncertain. Trimming left V 3 bases short and J 4 bases short, with 5 bases between. The CDR3 runs to 12 residues. CDR3 sequence reads: CASSFYPDTQYF. CDR3 in DNA: TGTGCCAGCAGTTTCTACCCAGATACGCAGTATTTT.

The chain carries TRBV4-3 and TRBJ2-3; 7 nucleotides agree with TRBD2. V lost 4 bases, J lost 5 bases, and 9 bases stayed unmatched. The CDR3 totals 15 residues. Germline assignment: CDR1 LGHNA and CDR2 YSLEER. The CDR3 DNA reads as TGCGCCAGCAGCCTTTGGCGGGAGTTTGGAGATACGCAGTATTTT. Translation: CASSLWREFGDTQYF.

V usage is TRBV11-2 and J usage is TRBJ2-5; maybe TRBD1 (6 bases). Germline V gene lookup returns CDR1 SGHAT and CDR2 FQNNGV. This CDR3 has 15 amino acids. The V end was cut by 1 base, the J end by 5 bases, with 14 bases between. The CDR3 nucleotides read TGTGCCAGCAGCTTAGTGCCCGGGACAATGGAGACCCAGTACTTC. Translation gives CASSLVPGTMETQYF.

The J gene is TRBJ2-4, the V gene TRBV18; the match to TRBD2 covers 9 bases. Per the germline V gene, CDR1 is KGHSH and CDR2 is LQKENI. The CDR3 extends over 22 amino acids. Trimming at V came to 3 bases and at J to 0 bases, leaving 21 bases not matched to a gene. The CDR3 here is CASSPIALSRGGGHLAKNIQYF. CDR3 DNA sequence: TGTGCCAGCTCACCGATCGCGTTGTCGCGGGGGGGCGGACACCTAGCCAAAAACATTCAGTACTTC.

The chain recombines TRBV27 with TRBJ2-1; tentative D call: TRBD2 (6 bases). Germline CDR1 reads MNHEY; CDR2 reads SMNVEV (reference sequence). The CDR3 spans 13 residues. V was cut by 3 bases and J by 3 bases, with 6 bases left in between. The CDR3 loop reads CASSFGGYNEQFF. CDR3 DNA sequence: TGTGCCAGCAGTTTCGGGGGCTACAATGAGCAGTTCTTC.

This clone was seen once. V is TRBV4-3 and J is TRBJ1-6; no definite D call. The CDR3 consists of 14 residues. Per germline, CDR1 LGHNA and CDR2 YSLEER. Trimming shortened V by 0 bases and J by 8 bases, and 8 bases separated the two germline ends. The CDR3 sequence: CASSQEGRDSPLHF. The CDR3 DNA reads TGCGCCAGCAGCCAAGAAGGTCGGGATTCACCCCTCCACTTT.

V and J are TRBV5-1 and TRBJ2-7, with D hard to call. The CDR3 has 13 amino acids. Trimming removed 0 bases at V and 6 bases at J, with 10 bases between. Germline V lookup: CDR1 SGHRS, CDR2 YFSETQ. The CDR3 DNA is TGCGCCAGCAGCTTGGTGGGCTCAGGCGAGCAGTACTTC. Its translation is CASSLVGSGEQYF.

This clone showed up just once. The chain carries TRBV18 and TRBJ2-5; D is unclear. Trimming took 5 bases from V and 7 from J, leaving 20 bases between them. The germline V gene has CDR1 KGHSH and CDR2 LQKENI. The CDR3 is 15 residues long. CDR3 coding DNA: TGTGCCAGCTCAGTTGACTCCCTCCAGACGTGGACCCAGTACTTC. Its protein product is CASSVDSLQTWTQYF.

This clone was found once. This chain joins TRBV4-3 and TRBJ2-1; 7 bases fit TRBD2. The CDR3 sequence is 15 residues long. CDR1 LGHNA and CDR2 YSLEER come from the germline V gene. V shed 1 base, J shed 8 bases, and the junction held 8 bases outside the gene matches. The CDR3 DNA is TGCGCCAGCAGCCAAGTGCGACTAGCACCCGATGAGCAGTTCTTC. It specifies CASSQVRLAPDEQFF.

The gene calls are TRBV11-2 and TRBJ1-3; 8 bases line up with TRBD1. CDR1 is SGHAT and CDR2 is FQNNGV in the germline V gene. Trimming cost V 4 bases and J 11 bases; bases outside gene matches: 10. The CDR3 contains 14 residues. The DNA for the CDR3 is TGTGCCAGCAGCTACAGGGGGAAGAACCCGGCCATATATTTT. Translating gives CASSYRGKNPAIYF.

This chain connects TRBV15 to TRBJ2-1, with 15 bases matching TRBD2. Germline assignment: CDR1 LNHNV and CDR2 YYDKDF (reference sequence). The CDR3 contains 16 residues. The ends lost 5 bases at V and 8 bases at J; junction bases unmatched: 7. The chain's CDR3 is CATSGWTSGREDEQFF. The CDR3 region has the DNA TGTGCCACCAGCGGCTGGACTAGCGGGAGGGAGGATGAGCAGTTCTTC.

The V call is TRBV7-2, the J call TRBJ2-3; D call uncertain. This CDR3 is 14 amino acids long. Germline CDR1 reads SGHTA; CDR2 reads FQGNSA. Trimming pared 8 bases from V and 2 bases from J, leaving 14 bases between. CDR3 in amino acids: CASSLRQSTDTQYF. The CDR3 nucleotides are TGTGCCAGCTCCTTGCGCCAATCCACAGATACGCAGTATTTT.

The rearrangement links TRBV28 to TRBJ1-2; 7 bases fit TRBD1. V lost 4 bases to trimming and J lost 4 bases; unmatched junction nucleotides: 3. Germline-derived CDR1 and CDR2 are MDHEN and SYDVKM. CDR3 size: 13 residues. As DNA, the CDR3 is TGTGCCAGCAGTTACGACAGGGTCTATGGCTACACCTTC. The encoded protein is CASSYDRVYGYTF.

The chain uses TRBV27 and TRBJ2-5; the D gene is possibly TRBD2 (6 bases). The germline V gene has CDR1 MNHEY and CDR2 SMNVEV (reference sequence). There are 14 residues in the CDR3. Trimming took 4 bases from V and 4 from J, leaving 13 bases between them. CDR3 nucleotides: TGTGCCAGCAGTTCAGGACTATCCAGAGAGACCCAGTACTTC. This translates into CASSSGLSRETQYF.

V is TRBV9 and J is TRBJ2-7; 7 nucleotides align to TRBD2. Trimming at V came to 0 bases and at J to 4 bases, leaving 7 bases not matched to a gene. Germline V CDR1 and CDR2: SGDLS, YYNGEE. CDR3 length equals 15 residues. In DNA, the CDR3 is TGTGCCAGCAGCGTAGGGAGGGGAGGGTTGTACGAGCAGTACTTC. It yields the protein CASSVGRGGLYEQYF.

The chain has TRBV25-1 and TRBJ1-2, with 7 bases matching TRBD1. This CDR3 is 14 amino acids long. Germline CDR1 and CDR2: MGHDK and SYGVNS. V was clipped by 5 bases and J by 2 bases; unmatched bases: 5. The CDR3 is CASSSTGQNYGYTF. CDR3 nucleotide sequence: TGTGCCAGCAGTTCAACGGGACAGAACTATGGCTACACCTTC.

The rearrangement joins TRBV18 to TRBJ2-5; tentative D call: TRBD1 (6 bases). The V end was cut by 4 bases, the J end by 4 bases, with 19 bases between. Germline V lookup: CDR1 KGHSH, CDR2 LQKENI. The CDR3 spans 16 residues. DNA of the CDR3: TGTGCCAGCTCACACCTGTTACAGGGCGAGCGAGAGACCCAGTACTTC. Translation gives CASSHLLQGERETQYF.

This chain joins TRBV18 and TRBJ2-4; D may be TRBD2 (7 bases). CDR1 is KGHSH, CDR2 LQKENI, per germline. Trimming cost V 3 bases and J 9 bases, with 21 bases left between them. This CDR3 has 16 amino acids. CDR3: CASSPFAGARVSIQYF. In DNA, the CDR3 is TGTGCCAGCTCACCTTTCGCGGGGGCCAGGGTGTCCATTCAGTACTTC.

This chain connects TRBV28 to TRBJ2-1; D call uncertain. V lost 3 bases, J lost 10 bases, and 13 bases lay in between. This CDR3 region has 13 residues. CDR1 is MDHEN and CDR2 is SYDVKM in the germline V gene. DNA for the CDR3: TGTGCCAGCAGTTTCGGTGGTTTACGCGAGCAGTTCTTC. Translation gives CASSFGGLREQFF.

The rearrangement links TRBV2 to TRBJ2-1; TRBD2 agrees at 10 bases. Trimming cost V 8 bases and J 3 bases; bases outside gene matches: 7. Germline V gives CDR1 SNHLY, CDR2 FYNNEI. The CDR3 has 15 amino acids. Here the CDR3 reads CASARSGGFYNEQFF. For the CDR3, the DNA is TGTGCCAGCGCTCGTAGCGGGGGGTTCTACAATGAGCAGTTCTTC.

The chain has TRBV6-5 and TRBJ1-6, with a possible D match to TRBD1 (6 bases). The CDR3 length is 14 residues. Trimming cost V 6 bases and J 10 bases, with 16 bases left between them. CDR1 is MNHEY, CDR2 SVGAGI, per germline. CDR3 in amino acids: CASSQNREGSPLHF. The DNA for the CDR3 is TGTGCCAGCAGCCAGAACAGGGAAGGCTCACCCCTCCACTTT.

V gene TRBV29-1 combines with J gene TRBJ2-3; 11 positions match TRBD2. Germline V gene lookup returns CDR1 SQVTM and CDR2 ANQGSEA. V lost 6 bases and J lost 7; bases outside the gene matches: 9. This CDR3 has 14 residues. CDR3 sequence: CSVAVGTSGYTQYF. DNA of the CDR3: TGCAGCGTCGCAGTCGGGACTAGCGGTTATACGCAGTATTTT.

The V and J genes are TRBV18 and TRBJ2-3; tentatively, D is TRBD2 (5 bases). CDR3 size: 15 residues. Trimming took 6 bases from V and 2 from J, leaving 15 bases between them. Germline CDR1 KGHSH, CDR2 LQKENI. Here the CDR3 DNA reads TGTGCCAGCTCTTGGAGGCCAGGCCCCACAGATACGCAGTATTTT. Translating it yields CASSWRPGPTDTQYF.